The source of this T cell receptor (beta chain) is a study of vaccination and CD4 T cells after COVID-19. Study summary: Convalescent patients, SARS-CoV-2 positive by nasal swab PCR, comprised 9 or 10 mild cases and one severe case. Stimulation used overlapping spike peptides from SARS-CoV-2, HCoV-NL63, HCoV-OC43 and HCoV-229E. Findings of the study overall: Relatively few convalescent patients and no early post-infection timepoints were analyzed.

The sample's treatment: approximately nine-day PBMC culture with coronavirus spike peptide pools or control peptides (ViraFEST assay). ViraFEST relied on peptide pools to expand antigen-specific T cells; the TCRs were sequenced afterward. As concerns this clonotype: The antigen remains undetermined.

Researchers used the Oncomine TCR Beta short-read assay to sequence DNA from cultured CD4+ T cells. TCRdb reprocessed the PCR reads via MiXCR and lists one record per CDR3 protein. This table has about 7,300 distinct CDR3 sequences, about 47% appearing once. The clonotype comes from a human donor who had recovered from COVID-19. Specimen: CD4+ T cells from blood, cultured in vitro.

CDR3 nucleotide sequence: TGTGCCTGGAGCCCTCGGGAGCACTATGGCTACACCTTC. It codes for CAWSPREHYGYTF. The chain joins TRBV30 to TRBJ1-2; D is unresolved. With 3 bases removed from V and 3 bases from J, the gap between germline ends came to 11 bases. The CDR3 has 13 amino acids. In germline, CDR1 is GTSNPN, CDR2 SVGIG (reference sequence).